Following are 23 T cell receptor beta chains from one sample sequenced in a study of shared clonotypes between healthy human individuals. TCRdb's table, derived via immunoSEQ multiplex PCR, lists solely in-frame clones and lacks some. The table lists roughly 2.1 million clones, approximately 94% of them singletons. Terminally differentiated effector memory CD45RA+ cells were excluded from the naive CD8 cells, which were CD45RO-negative and positively selected for CCR7. Input material: naive CD8+ T cells from PBMCs. The receptors were sampled from a man aged 18 to 29 in good health. Some clones in this sample may be carry-over from other donors' samples.

The rearrangement joins TRBV5-1 to TRBJ2-5, with 7 bases identical to TRBD1. The DNA end is more similar to TRBJ2-7, so the J call may be wrong. CDR3 length: 14 residues. Germline values: CDR1 SGHRS, CDR2 YFSETQ. The CDR3 region is CASMVTGESDEQYF. DNA of the CDR3: TGCGCCAGCATGGTAACAGGGGAATCGGACGAGCAGTACTTC.

The V gene is TRBV10-3, the J gene TRBJ1-5, with D possibly being TRBD1 (5 bases). V lost 10 bases and J lost 3, with 19 bases in between. This CDR3 is built from 15 residues. The V gene's germline CDR1 is ENHRY and CDR2 SYGVKD. The CDR3 sequence is CATRPKGENNQPQHF. As DNA, the CDR3 is TGTGCCACCCGGCCGAAAGGGGAAAACAATCAGCCCCAGCATTTT.

About this clone: Sequence at one end of the junction differs from germline and may be a read error. The genes are TRBV19 and TRBJ1-2; a possible D gene is TRBD1 (6 bases). The V gene's germline CDR1 is LNHDA and CDR2 SQIVND (reference sequence). The CDR3 sequence is 11 residues long. The CDR3: CASFWGRRISF. The DNA of the CDR3 is TGTGCCAGTTTTTGGGGGCGTCGAATCTCTTTC. Full variable domain (outside the CDR3, taken from reference TRBV19 and TRBJ1-2): DGGITQSPKYLFRKEGQNVTLSCEQNLNHDAMYWYRQDPGQGLRLIYYSQIVNDFQKGDIAEGYSVSREKKESFPLTVTSAQKNPTAFYLCASFWGRRISFGSGTRLTVV.

V usage is TRBV6-6 and J usage is TRBJ2-3; TRBD2 matches at 12 bases. V shed 8 bases, J shed 0 bases, and the junction held 6 bases outside the gene matches. Germline V gene sequence: CDR1 MNHNY, CDR2 SVGAGI (reference sequence). The CDR3 covers 16 residues. Written as DNA, the CDR3 is TGTGCCAGCCTAGCGGGAGGGCCGAGAAGCACAGATACGCAGTATTTT. It is translated as CASLAGGPRSTDTQYF.

This chain's CDR3 is CASSPSLGEAGNEQFF. The DNA for the CDR3 is TGTGCCAGCAGTCCCTCTTTAGGGGAGGCCGGGAATGAGCAGTTCTTC. V gene TRBV27 combines with J gene TRBJ2-1; maybe TRBD2 (6 bases). The germline gives CDR1 MNHEY, CDR2 SMNVEV (reference sequence). V was pared by 5 bases and J by 7 bases, with 21 bases between. The CDR3 length is 16 residues.

The V and J genes are TRBV28 and TRBJ1-5; D not certain. The V gene's germline CDR1 is MDHEN and CDR2 SYDVKM. CDR3 length: 15 amino acids. Trimming removed 6 bases at V and 5 bases at J, with 17 bases between. The CDR3 spells CASSKGPVQDQPQHF. CDR3 nucleotide sequence: TGTGCCAGCAGCAAAGGCCCCGTACAAGATCAGCCCCAGCATTTT.

The chain employs TRBV7-6 and TRBJ1-2, with D hard to call. From germline, CDR1 is SGHVS and CDR2 FNYEAQ. The CDR3 covers 13 residues. The ends were cut back, 1 base at V and 4 bases at J, with 7 bases in the middle. The DNA for the CDR3 is TGTGCCAGCAGCTTAGGAAGTACCTATGGCTACACCTTC. It encodes CASSLGSTYGYTF.

The rearrangement joins TRBV27 to TRBJ2-1, with 9 bases matching TRBD2. The CDR3 loop spans 15 amino acids. V was pared by 6 bases and J by 7 bases, with 10 bases of the junction left unmatched. Per germline, CDR1 MNHEY and CDR2 SMNVEV (reference sequence). Here the CDR3 reads CASRIGLAWANEQFF. Written as DNA, the CDR3 is TGTGCCAGCAGAATAGGACTAGCGTGGGCAAATGAGCAGTTCTTC.

V usage is TRBV19 and J usage is TRBJ1-1, with 9 bases that match TRBD1. Germline CDR1 and CDR2: LNHDA and SQIVND (reference sequence). The V gene end was trimmed by 9 bases and the J gene end by 5 bases; junction bases not matched to a gene: 10. The CDR3 spans 14 residues. In DNA form, the CDR3 reads TGTGCCAGCTCTCACGGGACAGGGAGGACTGAAGCTTTCTTT. Amino acid sequence: CASSHGTGRTEAFF.

The rearrangement joins TRBV4-1 to TRBJ2-2; 9 nucleotides align to TRBD2. Germline assignment: CDR1 MGHRA and CDR2 YSYEKL. With 2 bases clipped from V and 0 bases from J, the junction kept 16 bases outside the gene matches. This CDR3 region has 21 residues. CDR3 in amino acids: CASSQFLAGKSLSTNTGELFF. In DNA form, the CDR3 reads TGCGCCAGCAGCCAATTCCTAGCGGGAAAATCGTTATCTACGAACACCGGGGAGCTGTTTTTT.

The chain carries TRBV6-1 and TRBJ2-6; no clear D gene. The CDR3 sequence is 15 residues long. Germline values: CDR1 MNHNS, CDR2 SASEGT. Deletions cut 6 bases from V and 4 bases from J, with 13 bases between. CDR3 sequence reads: CASRDGSAGANVLTF. The CDR3 DNA reads TGTGCCAGCAGGGACGGTAGTGCAGGGGCCAACGTCCTGACTTTC.

This rearrangement joins TRBV5-4 to TRBJ1-1, with a weak D call TRBD1 (6 bases). The germline V gene encodes CDR1 SGHNT and CDR2 YYREEE (reference sequence). The length of the CDR3 is 14 residues. Between the trimmed V and J ends, which lost 2 bases and 0 bases, there was a span of 8 bases. The CDR3 reads CASSFGDMNTEAFF. The CDR3 bases are TGTGCCAGCAGCTTCGGGGACATGAACACTGAAGCTTTCTTT.

The V and J genes are TRBV9 and TRBJ1-3; 7 positions match TRBD1. The CDR3 has 18 residues. The J segment lost 0 bases and the V segment lost 4 bases, leaving 13 bases of the junction unmatched. CDR1 and CDR2 from the germline V gene are SGDLS and YYNGEE. As DNA, the CDR3 is TGTGCCAGCAGCCCTAAGCCGGGACAGTCCATCTCTGGAAACACCATATATTTT. Encoded protein: CASSPKPGQSISGNTIYF.

This rearrangement joins TRBV5-1 to TRBJ1-1, with 7 positions matching TRBD1. Germline CDR1 and CDR2: SGHRS and YFSETQ. V lost 5 bases and J lost 6; bases outside the gene matches: 10. This CDR3 comprises 14 residues. The CDR3 DNA follows: TGCGCCAGCAGTCCGGTCGACAGGGACTCTGAAGCTTTCTTT. This codes for CASSPVDRDSEAFF.

This chain connects TRBV9 to TRBJ2-7; maybe TRBD2 (5 bases). Per the germline V gene, CDR1 is SGDLS and CDR2 is YYNGEE. The CDR3 has 15 residues. Trimming left V 3 bases short and J 4 bases short, with 17 bases between. CDR3 sequence: CASSGRVGEGYEQYF. CDR3 coding DNA: TGTGCCAGCAGCGGCCGGGTAGGAGAGGGTTACGAGCAGTACTTC.

The CDR3, as DNA: TGTGCCAGCAGCCCAGGGTACCATAGCAATCAGCCCCAGCATTTT. Its translation is CASSPGYHSNQPQHF. The chain links TRBV7-2 to TRBJ1-5; a weak D match, TRBD1 (5 bases). Trimming took off 5 bases at V and 0 bases at J, with 11 bases between the two ends. There are 15 residues in the CDR3. Looked up from germline, CDR1 is SGHTA and CDR2 is FQGNSA.

The chain couples TRBV19 to TRBJ2-3; D ambiguous. V lost 7 bases to trimming and J lost 5 bases, with 10 bases between them. Per the germline V gene, CDR1 is LNHDA and CDR2 is SQIVND (reference sequence). The CDR3 totals 12 residues. The CDR3 DNA follows: TGTGCCAGTACCAACTGGGGAGATACGCAGTATTTT. Translated, it gives CASTNWGDTQYF. The whole variable domain, filled in from reference TRBV19 and TRBJ2-3, reads DGGITQSPKYLFRKEGQNVTLSCEQNLNHDAMYWYRQDPGQGLRLIYYSQIVNDFQKGDIAEGYSVSREKKESFPLTVTSAQKNPTAFYLCASTNWGDTQYFGPGTRLTVL.

CDR3 loop: CASSGGDRGIIDEQFF. The CDR3 DNA reads as TGTGCCAGCAGTGGCGGGGACAGGGGGATTATCGATGAGCAGTTCTTC. The V gene is TRBV2, the J gene TRBJ2-1; the match to TRBD1 covers 11 bases. The trim removed 4 bases at V and 8 bases at J, leaving 10 bases unmatched. The CDR3 spans 16 residues. Germline CDR1 SNHLY, CDR2 FYNNEI.

The rearrangement links TRBV5-4 to TRBJ2-7; D is possibly TRBD2 (6 bases). Germline V lookup: CDR1 SGHNT, CDR2 YYREEE (reference sequence). This CDR3 spans 14 amino acids. The V end was cut by 0 bases, the J end by 3 bases, with 10 bases between. The CDR3 sequence: CASSLGGTYYEQYF. The CDR3 coding sequence is TGTGCCAGCAGCTTGGGCGGGACCTACTACGAGCAGTACTTC.

This chain uses TRBV27 with TRBJ1-4; D possibly corresponds to TRBD1 (6 bases). Germline-derived CDR1 and CDR2 are MNHEY and SMNVEV (reference sequence). Between the trimmed V and J ends, which lost 3 bases and 6 bases, there was a span of 8 bases. The CDR3 loop spans 13 amino acids. CDR3 DNA: TGTGCCAGCAGTTTCAGGGGCGATGAAAAACTGTTTTTT. The encoded protein is CASSFRGDEKLFF.

The chain has TRBV27 and TRBJ2-7, with D perhaps TRBD1 (5 bases). The CDR3 extends over 17 amino acids. V dropped 6 bases and J dropped 4 bases, with 25 bases sitting between them. Germline CDR1 reads MNHEY; CDR2 reads SMNVEV (reference sequence). CDR3 nucleotide sequence: TGTGCCAGCAGCTCCTGGACCAGTCCAGGGTTTGGTTACGAGCAGTACTTC. It encodes CASSSWTSPGFGYEQYF.

In its sample, this clone was seen a few times. Different DNA sequences within this sample yield the same CDR3. This rearrangement joins TRBV5-1 to TRBJ2-7; TRBD1 aligns across 10 bases. Losses at the gene ends were 4 bases for V and 2 bases for J; bases not matched to a gene: 3. The CDR3 consists of 14 residues. CDR1 is SGHRS, CDR2 YFSETQ, per germline. As DNA, the CDR3 is TGCGCCAGCAGCCCGGGGACAGGGGCCTACGAGCAGTACTTC. It yields the protein CASSPGTGAYEQYF.

This chain joins TRBV2 and TRBJ1-1; D is unresolved. V was shortened by 6 bases and J by 5 bases, with 4 bases between the two germline ends. The CDR3 contains 10 residues. Germline V gene lookup returns CDR1 SNHLY and CDR2 FYNNEI. Here the CDR3 DNA reads TGTGCCAGCAGGGGAACTGAAGCTTTCTTT. Its protein is CASRGTEAFF. Full variable domain (missing parts from reference TRBV2 and TRBJ1-1): EPEVTQTPSHQVTQMGQEVILRCVPISNHLYFYWYRQILGQKVEFLVSFYNNEISEKSEIFDDQFSVERPDGSNFTLKIRSTKLEDSAMYFCASRGTEAFFGQGTRLTVV.